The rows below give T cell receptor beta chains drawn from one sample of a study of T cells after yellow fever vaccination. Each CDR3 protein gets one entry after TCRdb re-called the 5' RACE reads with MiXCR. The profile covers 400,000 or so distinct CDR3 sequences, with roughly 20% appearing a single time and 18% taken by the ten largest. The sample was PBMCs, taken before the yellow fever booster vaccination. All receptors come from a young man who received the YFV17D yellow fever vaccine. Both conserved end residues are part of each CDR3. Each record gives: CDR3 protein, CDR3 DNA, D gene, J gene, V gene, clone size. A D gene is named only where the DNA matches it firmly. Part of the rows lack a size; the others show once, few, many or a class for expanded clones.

CDR3aa: CASTHNTEAFF; CDR3nt: TGTGCCAGCACGCACAACACTGAAGCTTTCTTT; d_gene: NA; j_gene: TRBJ1-1; v_gene: TRBV6-1; abundance: NA
CDR3aa: CSAQGPPGHEQFF; CDR3nt: TGCAGTGCTCAGGGACCCCCGGGCCATGAGCAGTTCTTC; d_gene: NA; j_gene: TRBJ2-1; v_gene: TRBV20-1; abundance: NA
CDR3aa: CASSSPRGYATQYF; CDR3nt: TGTGCCAGCAGTTCTCCCAGGGGGTACGCGACCCAGTACTTC; d_gene: TRBD1; j_gene: TRBJ2-5; v_gene: TRBV11-2; abundance: many
CDR3aa: CASSVRAQASGANVLTF; CDR3nt: TGTGCCAGCAGCGTCAGGGCTCAAGCCTCTGGGGCCAACGTCCTGACTTTC; d_gene: NA; j_gene: TRBJ2-6; v_gene: TRBV9; abundance: NA
CDR3aa: CSVELGKVEQFF; CDR3nt: TGCAGCGTTGAATTGGGGAAGGTTGAGCAGTTCTTC; d_gene: NA; j_gene: TRBJ2-1; v_gene: TRBV29-1; abundance: many
CDR3aa: CASSYSTGTYEAFF; CDR3nt: TGTGCCAGCAGTTACTCCACCGGGACATATGAAGCTTTCTTT; d_gene: NA; j_gene: TRBJ1-1; v_gene: TRBV6-5; abundance: NA
CDR3aa: CASSDESPLVGTEAFF; CDR3nt: TGTGCCAGCAGTGACGAATCCCCCCTTGTAGGCACTGAAGCTTTCTTT; d_gene: NA; j_gene: TRBJ1-1; v_gene: TRBV2; abundance: NA
CDR3aa: CASSQRSTEETQYF; CDR3nt: TGCGCCAGCAGCCAAAGGAGTACAGAGGAGACCCAGTACTTC; d_gene: NA; j_gene: TRBJ2-5; v_gene: TRBV4-1; abundance: NA
CDR3aa: CASSFRLDNEQFF; CDR3nt: TGTGCCAGCAGCTTTCGGCTAGACAATGAGCAGTTCTTC; d_gene: NA; j_gene: TRBJ2-1; v_gene: TRBV7-9; abundance: few
CDR3aa: CASSGTGARSQPQHF; CDR3nt: TGTGCCAGTAGTGGGACAGGGGCGCGTAGTCAGCCCCAGCATTTT; d_gene: TRBD1; j_gene: TRBJ1-5; v_gene: TRBV19; abundance: few
CDR3aa: CASSLDAGTHVTQYF; CDR3nt: TGTGCCAGCAGCTTAGACGCGGGGACCCATGTGACCCAGTACTTC; d_gene: NA; j_gene: TRBJ2-5; v_gene: TRBV7-9; abundance: NA
CDR3aa: CASSNGPRYQETQYF; CDR3nt: TGCGCCAGCAGTAACGGACCCCGGTACCAAGAGACCCAGTACTTC; d_gene: NA; j_gene: TRBJ2-5; v_gene: TRBV10-2; abundance: NA
CDR3aa: CASSYSSEAFF; CDR3nt: TGTGCCAGCAGTTACTCCTCTGAAGCTTTCTTT; d_gene: NA; j_gene: TRBJ1-1; v_gene: TRBV6-2/TRBV6-3; abundance: NA
CDR3aa: CASSQQGTHTGELFF; CDR3nt: TGTGCCAGCAGCCAACAGGGGACCCACACCGGGGAGCTGTTTTTT; d_gene: TRBD1; j_gene: TRBJ2-2; v_gene: TRBV7-6; abundance: NA
CDR3aa: CASSQDGATNEKLFF; CDR3nt: TGCGCCAGCAGCCAGGACGGAGCAACTAATGAAAAACTGTTTTTT; d_gene: NA; j_gene: TRBJ1-4; v_gene: TRBV4-3; abundance: few
CDR3aa: CAGRQDYTGELFF; CDR3nt: TGTGCCGGACGACAGGATTACACCGGGGAGCTGTTTTTT; d_gene: NA; j_gene: TRBJ2-2; v_gene: TRBV10-3; abundance: many
CDR3aa: CASSPVRQGATSGANVLTF; CDR3nt: TGTGCCAGCAGCCCCGTACGACAGGGGGCTACCTCTGGGGCCAACGTCCTGACTTTC; d_gene: TRBD1; j_gene: TRBJ2-6; v_gene: TRBV11-2; abundance: NA
CDR3aa: CSAAAGSIPDTQYF; CDR3nt: TGCAGTGCCGCCGCAGGGAGTATCCCAGATACGCAGTATTTT; d_gene: NA; j_gene: TRBJ2-3; v_gene: TRBV20-1; abundance: few